A single sample gave rise to the 32 T cell receptor beta chains below, sequenced in a study of cytomegalovirus exposure and HLA in healthy donors. PCR involved 60 Vbeta and 13 Jbeta primers. Produced via immunoSEQ multiplex PCR; TCRdb's table is partial and in-frame only. Among about 120,000 clones, about 8% were seen once, and the ten largest hold approximately 6.6%. Sequenced sample: PBMCs. The receptors were sampled from a woman in her 40s in good health and CMV-seropositive.

This chain links TRBV6-1 with TRBJ2-1, with 11 positions matching TRBD2. The CDR3 is 15 residues long. V lost 6 bases and J lost 9; bases outside the gene matches: 10. Per germline, CDR1 MNHNS and CDR2 SASEGT. CDR3 in amino acids: CASRLAGGRGAEQFF. CDR3 in DNA: TGTGCCAGCAGATTAGCGGGGGGGAGGGGAGCTGAGCAGTTCTTC.

In this sample, this clone turned up a few times. The genes are TRBV7-6 and TRBJ2-7, with 7 bases that match TRBD1. V dropped 0 bases and J dropped 5; count of bases not matched to a gene: 4. The CDR3 covers 14 residues. Germline V gene sequence: CDR1 SGHVS, CDR2 FNYEAQ. CDR3 sequence reads: CASSLAGGADEQYF. The CDR3 nucleotides are TGTGCCAGCAGCTTAGCAGGGGGCGCGGACGAGCAGTACTTC.

V gene TRBV11-2 combines with J gene TRBJ2-1; 12 bases align to TRBD2. Germline loops: CDR1 SGHAT, CDR2 FQNNGV. Trimming removed 5 bases from V and 0 bases from J; junction bases left unmatched: 11. CDR3 length equals 19 residues. The CDR3 nucleotides read TGTGCCAGCAGCCCACGACTAGCGGGGGACCAGAGCTCCTACAATGAGCAGTTCTTC. This sequence encodes CASSPRLAGDQSSYNEQFF.

In this sample, this clone turned up a few times. The J gene is TRBJ2-7, the V gene TRBV2; D possibly corresponds to TRBD2 (5 bases). The CDR3 contains 14 residues. With 3 bases removed from V and 5 bases from J, the gap between germline ends came to 14 bases. Germline V gives CDR1 SNHLY, CDR2 FYNNEI. CDR3 protein: CASSESGSHHEQYF. CDR3 coding DNA: TGTGCCAGCAGTGAGTCGGGGTCCCATCACGAGCAGTACTTC.

This chain links TRBV4-1 with TRBJ2-2; the match to TRBD2 covers 12 bases. The CDR3 covers 18 residues. V was pared by 0 bases and J by 4 bases, with 6 bases of the junction left unmatched. The germline V gene encodes CDR1 MGHRA and CDR2 YSYEKL. CDR3 loop: CASSQDSSGGAVTGELFF. CDR3 DNA sequence: TGCGCCAGCAGCCAAGATTCTAGCGGGGGGGCCGTCACCGGGGAGCTGTTTTTT.

This clone has just a few counts. The chain employs TRBV5-4 and TRBJ2-7; 8 bases agree with TRBD2. V was pared by 2 bases and J by 0 bases, with 1 base of the junction left unmatched. The CDR3 has 14 amino acids. Germline V lookup: CDR1 SGHNT, CDR2 YYREEE (reference sequence). The CDR3 here is CASSFGGGSYEQYF. CDR3 in DNA: TGTGCCAGCAGCTTCGGGGGGGGCTCCTACGAGCAGTACTTC.

The chain couples TRBV5-1 to TRBJ2-7; 9 nucleotides align to TRBD2. CDR1 SGHRS and CDR2 YFSETQ come from the germline V gene. Trimming at V came to 7 bases and at J to 6 bases, leaving 14 bases not matched to a gene. This CDR3 contains 15 residues. The CDR3 here is CASGVFSGGTREQYF. CDR3 bases: TGCGCCAGCGGGGTCTTTAGCGGGGGTACCCGCGAGCAGTACTTC.

This clone was counted between two and nine times. V gene TRBV6-1 combines with J gene TRBJ2-6; D unclear. The CDR3 has 15 amino acids. Trimming took off 5 bases at V and 0 bases at J, with 8 bases between the two ends. Germline V gene lookup returns CDR1 MNHNS and CDR2 SASEGT. CDR3 coding DNA: TGTGCCAGCAGTCCAGGCACCTCTGGGGCCAACGTCCTGACTTTC. It yields the protein CASSPGTSGANVLTF.

The chain recombines TRBV9 with TRBJ1-5, with 9 nucleotides matching TRBD1. J was trimmed by 7 bases and V by 4 bases; bases with no gene match: 9. The germline V gene encodes CDR1 SGDLS and CDR2 YYNGEE. The CDR3 is made up of 15 amino acids. For the CDR3, the DNA is TGTGCCAGCAGCCCGGGACAGGGAGGGCGGCAGCCCCAGCATTTT. Its translation: CASSPGQGGRQPQHF.

The CDR3: CASSLDLNRDGYTF. In DNA form, the CDR3 reads TGTGCCAGCAGCTTGGACCTAAACAGGGATGGCTACACCTTC. The V call is TRBV5-4, the J call TRBJ1-2, with TRBD1 as a possible D gene (6 bases). The CDR3 spans 14 residues. V gave up 0 bases and J gave up 6 bases, with 12 bases separating them. From germline, CDR1 is SGHNT and CDR2 YYREEE (reference sequence).

In its sample, this clone was seen a few times. This chain joins TRBV5-8 and TRBJ2-7; D ambiguous. The CDR3 contains 12 residues. Trimming pared 0 bases from V and 7 bases from J, leaving 8 bases between. CDR1 and CDR2 (germline): SGHTS, YDEGEE. The CDR3 spells CASSLDLREQYF. For the CDR3, the DNA is TGTGCCAGCAGCTTGGACCTTCGGGAGCAGTACTTC.

The chain uses TRBV5-1 and TRBJ2-3; possible D gene TRBD1, 6 bases. Germline lookup yields CDR1 SGHRS and CDR2 YFSETQ. The CDR3 runs to 13 residues. The V end lost 0 bases, the J end lost 6 bases, and 8 bases lay between the germline ends. The CDR3 region is CASSLGQEDTQYF. The CDR3 nucleotides are TGCGCCAGCAGCTTGGGACAGGAGGATACGCAGTATTTT.

The genes are TRBV5-1 and TRBJ2-7, with D perhaps matching TRBD2 (5 bases). This CDR3 spans 14 amino acids. Germline V gene data show CDR1 as SGHRS and CDR2 as YFSETQ. Trimming shortened V by 0 bases and J by 6 bases, and 13 bases separated the two germline ends. The CDR3 region has the DNA TGCGCCAGCAGCTTGGCCAGGCCGGGGATCGAGCAGTACTTC. Encoded protein: CASSLARPGIEQYF.

CDR3 residues: CSAGTAGDEQYF. CDR3 nucleotide sequence: TGCAGCGCCGGGACCGCAGGGGACGAGCAGTACTTC. The rearrangement uses TRBV29-1 and TRBJ2-7; a weak D match, TRBD1 (6 bases). Between the trimmed V and J ends, which lost 7 bases and 5 bases, there was a span of 15 bases. Germline CDR1 is SQVTM and CDR2 is ANQGSEA. The CDR3 sequence is 12 residues long.

The CDR3 is CASSISRGNTIYF. In DNA form, the CDR3 reads TGTGCCAGTAGTATTAGTCGGGGAAACACCATATATTTT. This rearrangement joins TRBV19 to TRBJ1-3; D is unclear. The CDR3 contains 13 residues. The ends were cut back, 3 bases at V and 4 bases at J, with 7 bases in the middle. The germline gives CDR1 LNHDA, CDR2 SQIVND (reference sequence). Filled out from reference TRBV19 and TRBJ1-3, the complete variable domain reads DGGITQSPKYLFRKEGQNVTLSCEQNLNHDAMYWYRQDPGQGLRLIYYSQIVNDFQKGDIAEGYSVSREKKESFPLTVTSAQKNPTAFYLCASSISRGNTIYFGEGSWLTVV.

J is TRBJ1-5 and V is TRBV19; D not certain. CDR1 and CDR2 from the germline V gene are LNHDA and SQIVND (reference sequence). V lost 7 bases and J 0 bases, leaving 7 bases between the germline ends. The CDR3 length is 13 residues. CDR3 in DNA: TGTGCCAGTACCTATAATAGCAATCAGCCCCAGCATTTT. This gives the protein CASTYNSNQPQHF.

In this sample, this clone turned up a few times. The rearrangement joins TRBV30 to TRBJ2-1, with a possible D match to TRBD2 (6 bases). This CDR3 comprises 12 residues. With 4 bases removed from V and 15 bases from J, the gap between germline ends came to 19 bases. CDR1 and CDR2 from the germline V gene are GTSNPN and SVGIG (reference sequence). CDR3 sequence reads: CAWTPGGLKRFF. The DNA of the CDR3 is TGTGCCTGGACCCCCGGGGGACTCAAGCGGTTCTTC.

The chain has TRBV10-3 and TRBJ1-5; 8 bases match TRBD1. CDR1 is ENHRY, CDR2 SYGVKD, per germline. V was pared by 6 bases and J by 3 bases, with 7 bases of the junction left unmatched. The CDR3 runs 15 residues. The CDR3 DNA reads as TGTGCCATCAGCGGGACAGGCCGGACCAATCAGCCCCAGCATTTT. Its protein product is CAISGTGRTNQPQHF.

This clone was seen only a few times. V gene TRBV9 combines with J gene TRBJ2-7; D possibly corresponds to TRBD1 (6 bases). Trimming left V 0 bases short and J 12 bases short, with 16 bases between. The CDR3 extends over 13 amino acids. CDR1 and CDR2 (germline): SGDLS, YYNGEE. Written as DNA, the CDR3 is TGTGCCAGCAGCGTAGGTCGGACAGCCGCCGTGTACTTC. Amino acid sequence: CASSVGRTAAVYF.

Regarding this clone: At one boundary the junction diverges from the germline segment, which might be a read error. This chain uses TRBV14 with TRBJ2-5; 7 nucleotides line up with TRBD1. Germline V gene lookup returns CDR1 SGHDN and CDR2 FVKESK. There are 14 residues in the CDR3. CDR3 residues: CASSHLGQQGTQYF. Here the CDR3 DNA reads TGTGCCAGCAGCCACTTGGGACAGCAAGGGACCCAGTACTTC.

The chain combines TRBV11-2 with TRBJ1-2, with TRBD1 matching over 7 bases. The V gene's germline CDR1 is SGHAT and CDR2 FQNNGV. The CDR3 is made up of 15 amino acids. The junction had 11 bases not matched to a gene; V was cut back by 8 bases and J by 2 bases. The CDR3, as DNA: TGTGCCAGCGGCAAAGAAGGACAGGCAAACTATGGCTACACCTTC. It translates to CASGKEGQANYGYTF.

The chain employs TRBV6-4 and TRBJ2-3; D gene uncertain. With 0 bases removed from V and 0 bases from J, the gap between germline ends came to 7 bases. Germline V gives CDR1 MRHNA, CDR2 SNTAGT. The CDR3 is 15 amino acids. The CDR3 DNA is TGTGCCAGCAGTGACTCGACAACTAGCACAGATACGCAGTATTTT. Amino acids: CASSDSTTSTDTQYF.

The rearrangement uses TRBV5-1 and TRBJ2-5; D remains ambiguous. This CDR3 comprises 15 residues. Germline CDR1 and CDR2: SGHRS and YFSETQ. V lost 4 bases to trimming and J lost 5 bases, with 18 bases between them. CDR3 loop: CASSKDGDPRETQYF. The CDR3 DNA reads TGCGCCAGCAGCAAAGACGGTGACCCGAGGGAGACCCAGTACTTC.

There are a few counts of this clone. The genes are TRBV5-6 and TRBJ2-1; 10 bases are a match to TRBD1. The germline V gene encodes CDR1 SGHDT and CDR2 YYEEEE. Trimming at V came to 7 bases and at J to 4 bases, leaving 8 bases not matched to a gene. The length of the CDR3 is 15 residues. This CDR3 reads CASHPGGQGYNEQFF. The CDR3 DNA is TGTGCCAGCCACCCAGGGGGACAGGGGTACAATGAGCAGTTCTTC.

The chain is built from TRBV11-3 and TRBJ2-2; D might be TRBD1 (5 bases). CDR3 size: 16 residues. Trimming cost V 5 bases and J 1 base, with 14 bases left between them. Germline loops: CDR1 SGHNT, CDR2 YENEEA. CDR3 nucleotides: TGTGCCAGCAGCGGAGATCCAACAGGGAACACCGGGGAGCTGTTTTTT. It yields the protein CASSGDPTGNTGELFF.

This chain links TRBV13 with TRBJ1-1; D not resolved. V was shortened by 0 bases and J by 4 bases, with 12 bases between the two germline ends. The CDR3 has 15 amino acids. Germline values: CDR1 PRHDT, CDR2 FYEKMQ (reference sequence). In DNA form, the CDR3 reads TGTGCCAGCAGCTTAGGCCGGGGTCCCCCCACTGAAGCTTTCTTT. It encodes CASSLGRGPPTEAFF.

This chain links TRBV7-3 with TRBJ1-2; 7 nucleotides align to TRBD1. In germline, CDR1 is SGHTA, CDR2 FQGTGA. V gave up 4 bases and J gave up 4 bases; unmatched junction bases: 6. The CDR3 length is 14 residues. The CDR3 bases are TGTGCCAGCAGCTCATGGGCAGGGGGCTATGGCTACACCTTC. Its translation: CASSSWAGGYGYTF.

The chain uses TRBV19 and TRBJ1-5; D gene unclear. The V gene lost 1 base and the J gene lost 4 bases, with 8 bases spanning the gap. Germline V gene data show CDR1 as LNHDA and CDR2 as SQIVND (reference sequence). The CDR3 is made up of 14 amino acids. The CDR3 DNA reads TGTGCCAGTAGTATAGGGCCATTGAATCAGCCCCAGCATTTT. This encodes CASSIGPLNQPQHF.

V gene TRBV5-1 combines with J gene TRBJ2-2; TRBD1 agrees at 8 bases. CDR1 and CDR2 (germline): SGHRS, YFSETQ. CDR3 size: 15 residues. V gave up 4 bases and J gave up 7 bases; unmatched junction bases: 9. The CDR3 loop reads CASSPRTGWVGELFF. Here the CDR3 DNA reads TGCGCCAGCAGCCCTCGGACAGGGTGGGTCGGGGAGCTGTTTTTT.

This clone was observed a handful of times. The rearrangement links TRBV27 to TRBJ1-5; 7 bases fit TRBD1. The CDR3 spans 15 residues. The ends lost 3 bases at V and 5 bases at J; junction bases unmatched: 7. Germline V CDR1 and CDR2: MNHEY, SMNVEV (reference sequence). The CDR3, as DNA: TGTGCCAGCAGTTTTGGGGCAGGGGGAGATCAGCCCCAGCATTTT. Translated: CASSFGAGGDQPQHF.

The J gene is TRBJ1-2, the V gene TRBV10-3; TRBD1 is a possible D gene (5 bases). The CDR3 contains 16 residues. V was pared by 0 bases and J by 7 bases, with 18 bases between. CDR1 and CDR2 (germline): ENHRY, SYGVKD. The CDR3 spells CAISESIIQGGSGYTF. The DNA of the CDR3 is TGTGCCATCAGTGAGTCGATAATTCAGGGTGGAAGTGGCTACACCTTC.

The gene calls are TRBV27 and TRBJ1-6; D might be TRBD1 (5 bases). This CDR3 spans 14 amino acids. V gave up 7 bases and J gave up 9 bases, with 16 bases separating them. Germline-derived CDR1 and CDR2 are MNHEY and SMNVEV (reference sequence). CDR3 sequence reads: CASTWLTRGSPLHF. Written as DNA, the CDR3 is TGTGCCAGCACCTGGTTGACTAGGGGTTCACCCCTCCACTTT.